A single sample gave rise to the 32 T cell receptor beta chains below, sequenced in a study of T cell responses to AZD1222 COVID-19 vaccine (dated by TCRdb to the early 2020s). Library construction relied on the immunoSEQ multiplex PCR assay. This is the immuneACCESS table as TCRdb keeps it, with only in-frame sequences that have V and J called. A part of the clones is gone; compared with another copy, unresolved V genes explain less than half, and the rest is unexplained. The sample profile shows under 200,000 clones; 75% to 90% of them were found once. 2.5% to 3% of the sample is held by the ten biggest clonotypes. The time point label, read with the paper, signifies: baseline before first vaccination. Taken with the paper, the label for treatment or condition translates to: meningococcal conjugate vaccine given as trial control. Sample: peripheral blood, taken on day 0 of MenACWY control vaccination. These TCRs come from an adult in good health.

V usage is TRBV14 and J usage is TRBJ1-5, with D perhaps matching TRBD1 (6 bases). The CDR3 runs to 12 residues. The germline V gene has CDR1 SGHDN and CDR2 FVKESK. V was pared by 6 bases and J by 4 bases, with 7 bases between. The CDR3 is CASSRGNQPQHF. DNA of the CDR3: TGTGCCAGCAGTAGGGGGAATCAGCCCCAGCATTTT.

This clone is a singleton in its sample. This chain joins TRBV15 and TRBJ2-5; no definite D call. The V end lost 5 bases, the J end lost 1 base, and 8 bases lay between the germline ends. The CDR3 has 13 residues. Germline CDR1 LNHNV, CDR2 YYDKDF (reference sequence). This CDR3 reads CATSASGQETQYF. DNA for the CDR3: TGTGCCACCAGCGCCTCGGGCCAAGAGACCCAGTACTTC.

The CDR3 DNA reads TGTGCCAGCAGGACGGGACACCGAAGCACTGAAGCTTTCTTT. Translated: CASRTGHRSTEAFF. The chain joins TRBV6-5 to TRBJ1-1; TRBD1 might be the D (6 bases). The CDR3 is 14 amino acids. V lost 6 bases, J lost 4 bases, and 15 bases lay in between. CDR1 MNHEY and CDR2 SVGAGI come from the germline V gene.

This chain connects TRBV24-1 to TRBJ2-7; 13 nucleotides agree with TRBD2. Looked up from germline, CDR1 is KGHDR and CDR2 is SFDVKD. This CDR3 comprises 16 residues. The V gene end was trimmed by 4 bases and the J gene end by 5 bases; junction bases not matched to a gene: 7. The CDR3 DNA sequence: TGTGCCACCAGTGACTCGGGACTAGCGGGACGGGACGAGCAGTACTTC. Its translation is CATSDSGLAGRDEQYF.

This chain joins TRBV6-5 and TRBJ2-1; 9 nucleotides agree with TRBD2. Trimming removed 10 bases from V and 6 bases from J; junction bases left unmatched: 10. This CDR3 spans 14 amino acids. Per the germline V gene, CDR1 is MNHEY and CDR2 is SVGAGI. CDR3 region: CATEVPTSGNEQFF. CDR3 in DNA: TGTGCCACCGAAGTACCGACTAGCGGCAATGAGCAGTTCTTC.

The chain carries TRBV7-9 and TRBJ2-7; perhaps TRBD1 as D (6 bases). CDR3 size: 14 residues. CDR1 and CDR2 (germline): SEHNR, FQNEAQ (reference sequence). Trimming pared 4 bases from V and 5 bases from J, leaving 15 bases between. In nucleotides, the CDR3 is TGTGCCAGCAGCTCCTGGGCACAGGGTGACGAGCAGTACTTC. Translating it yields CASSSWAQGDEQYF.

The chain employs TRBV5-1 and TRBJ2-5, with 16 nucleotides matching TRBD2. The CDR3 is 18 amino acids. CDR1 is SGHRS, CDR2 YFSETQ, per germline. After removal of 3 bases from V and 5 bases from J, the junction contained 10 bases not matched to a gene. The DNA of the CDR3 is TGCGCCAGCAGCTCGGGACTAGCGGGAGGGAGGCCAAGCGAGACCCAGTACTTC. Translation gives CASSSGLAGGRPSETQYF.

The chain uses TRBV5-1 and TRBJ2-7; 8 nucleotides align to TRBD1. In germline, CDR1 is SGHRS, CDR2 YFSETQ. With 1 base clipped from V and 3 bases from J, the junction kept 3 bases outside the gene matches. This CDR3 has 14 amino acids. The DNA of the CDR3 is TGCGCCAGCAGCTTGTCTACAGGGGGCTACGAGCAGTACTTC. This encodes CASSLSTGGYEQYF.

In the case of this clone: Other DNA sequences within the sample encode an identical CDR3. The chain couples TRBV18 to TRBJ1-2; the D gene is possibly TRBD1 (6 bases). Germline V gene sequence: CDR1 KGHSH, CDR2 LQKENI. V dropped 6 bases and J dropped 2 bases, with 13 bases sitting between them. This CDR3 region has 14 residues. The CDR3: CASSPGELNYGYTF. CDR3 nucleotides: TGTGCCAGCTCTCCAGGGGAACTAAACTATGGCTACACCTTC.

V usage is TRBV7-2 and J usage is TRBJ2-7; 12 nucleotides align to TRBD2. The end of the DNA is better explained by TRBJ2-5, so the J call may be wrong. The V gene's germline CDR1 is SGHTA and CDR2 FQGNSA. The CDR3 has 17 residues. The CDR3 loop is CASSYGRGLAGQETQYF. DNA for the CDR3: TGTGCCAGCAGCTATGGGCGAGGACTAGCGGGGCAAGAGACCCAGTACTTC.

This chain links TRBV3-1 (or the pseudogene TRBV3-2) with TRBJ2-3, with TRBD2 identical over 12 bases. The CDR3 contains 15 residues. J lost 5 bases, V lost 8 bases, and 8 bases had no gene match. Germline values: CDR1 LGHDT, CDR2 YNNKEL (reference sequence). For the CDR3, the DNA is TGTGCCAGCGCTCCTAGCGGGGGGGCCGGAGATACGCAGTATTTT. This gives the protein CASAPSGGAGDTQYF.

The chain carries TRBV6-2 or TRBV6-3 and TRBJ2-5; D uncertain. Trimming removed 1 base from V and 5 bases from J, with 11 bases in between. Germline values: CDR1 MNHEY, CDR2 SVGEGT. CDR3 length equals 14 residues. The CDR3 sequence is CASSYYVEVETQYF. CDR3 nucleotides: TGTGCCAGCAGTTACTACGTGGAAGTGGAGACCCAGTACTTC.

The rearrangement joins TRBV18 to TRBJ1-3; no clear D. The length of the CDR3 is 15 residues. Deletions cut 3 bases from V and 3 bases from J, with 12 bases between. In germline, CDR1 is KGHSH, CDR2 LQKENI. CDR3 protein: CASSPEPKGGNTIYF. The CDR3 DNA reads TGTGCCAGCTCACCCGAGCCAAAGGGTGGAAACACCATATATTTT.

The chain combines TRBV10-3 with TRBJ2-7; TRBD1 agrees at 8 bases. From germline, CDR1 is ENHRY and CDR2 SYGVKD. Losses at the gene ends were 10 bases for V and 1 base for J; bases not matched to a gene: 3. The CDR3 loop spans 12 amino acids. In DNA form, the CDR3 reads TGTGCCACCGGACAGGGATCCTACGAGCAGTACTTC. Its translation is CATGQGSYEQYF.

The rearrangement links TRBV29-1 to TRBJ2-7; TRBD2 is a possible D gene (7 bases). Trimming pared 7 bases from V and 6 bases from J, leaving 19 bases between. This CDR3 has 13 residues. Germline lookup yields CDR1 SQVTM and CDR2 ANQGSEA. The CDR3 is CSARRGAAGEQYF. The CDR3 nucleotides are TGCAGCGCCCGTCGGGGGGCTGCGGGCGAGCAGTACTTC.

This sequence joins TRBV5-1 and TRBJ1-1, with a tentative D call TRBD1 (5 bases). The CDR3 runs 15 residues. The V gene's germline CDR1 is SGHRS and CDR2 YFSETQ. The V end lost 0 bases, the J end lost 3 bases, and 12 bases lay between the germline ends. As DNA, the CDR3 is TGCGCCAGCAGCTTGGGAGGGGAGGGACACACTGAAGCTTTCTTT. As protein: CASSLGGEGHTEAFF. Full variable domain (remainder filled in from reference TRBV5-1 and TRBJ1-1): KAGVTQTPRYLIKTRGQQVTLSCSPISGHRSVSWYQQTPGQGLQFLFEYFSETQRNKGNFPGRFSGRQFSNSRSEMNVSTLELGDSALYLCASSLGGEGHTEAFFGQGTRLTVV.

V gene TRBV29-1 combines with J gene TRBJ1-2; no clear D. Germline loops: CDR1 SQVTM, CDR2 ANQGSEA. This CDR3 region has 10 residues. V shed 3 bases and J shed 3 bases, with 2 bases lying between them. The CDR3 spells CSVDYYGYTF. DNA of the CDR3: TGCAGCGTTGATTACTATGGCTACACCTTC. The full variable domain, rest sourced from reference TRBV29-1 and TRBJ1-2, is SAVISQKPSRDICQRGTSLTIQCQVDSQVTMMFWYRQQPGQSLTLIATANQGSEATYESGFVIDKFPISRPNLTFSTLTVSNMSPEDSSIYLCSVDYYGYTFGSGTRLTVV.

The CDR3 sequence is CASSPTSDRRNEQFF. The CDR3 DNA is TGTGCCAGCAGCCCCACATCCGATCGCCGCAATGAGCAGTTCTTC. The chain links TRBV7-2 to TRBJ2-1; no firm D call. CDR1 is SGHTA, CDR2 FQGNSA, per germline. This CDR3 contains 15 residues. Trimming took off 5 bases at V and 6 bases at J, with 17 bases between the two ends.

The chain uses TRBV11-2 and TRBJ1-1; TRBD1 aligns across 12 bases. The CDR3 spans 19 residues. Germline values: CDR1 SGHAT, CDR2 FQNNGV. Trimming at V came to 2 bases and at J to 2 bases, leaving 12 bases not matched to a gene. The CDR3 nucleotides are TGTGCCAGCAGCTTACGCCTGGGCGGGACAGGGGGCGTAAACACTGAAGCTTTCTTT. Translating it yields CASSLRLGGTGGVNTEAFF.

The genes are TRBV27 and TRBJ2-7; maybe TRBD1 (5 bases). CDR1 and CDR2 (germline): MNHEY, SMNVEV (reference sequence). The CDR3 runs to 14 residues. The V and J ends lost 5 bases and 5 bases respectively, with 16 bases between them. CDR3 nucleotide sequence: TGTGCCAGCAGTACTGCCTCCAGGGTTGACGAGCAGTACTTC. Amino acids: CASSTASRVDEQYF.

The rearrangement joins TRBV27 to TRBJ1-4; TRBD1 aligns across 8 bases. The CDR3 covers 13 residues. After removal of 10 bases from V and 8 bases from J, the junction contained 9 bases not matched to a gene. Germline V lookup: CDR1 MNHEY, CDR2 SMNVEV (reference sequence). The CDR3 DNA reads TGTGCCACCTCAGGGGGCAAAGGGGAAAAACTGTTTTTT. Translation: CATSGGKGEKLFF.

Remarks on this clone: Germline is not matched at one junction end, which may reflect a read error. J is TRBJ1-1 and V is TRBV7-8; D is uncertain. The CDR3 runs 14 residues. Germline V gives CDR1 SGHVS, CDR2 FQNEAQ. This CDR3 reads CANSLGARGTEAFF. The CDR3 DNA is TGTGCCAACAGCTTAGGAGCACGCGGCACTGAAGCTTTCTTT. The full variable domain, completed using reference TRBV7-8 and TRBJ1-1, is GAGVSQSPRYKVAKRGQDVALRCDPISGHVSLFWYQQALGQGPEFLTYFQNEAQLDKSGLPSDRFFAERPEGSVSTLKIQRTQQEDSAVYLCANSLGARGTEAFFGQGTRLTVV.

This clone was observed a single time. The J gene is TRBJ2-3, the V gene TRBV9; 12 bases agree with TRBD2. CDR1 and CDR2 from the germline V gene are SGDLS and YYNGEE. V shed 0 bases, J shed 4 bases, and the junction held 3 bases outside the gene matches. This CDR3 region has 16 residues. In DNA, the CDR3 is TGTGCCAGCAGCGTAGGGGCTAGCGGGGGGGCAGATACGCAGTATTTT. Encoded protein: CASSVGASGGADTQYF.

This sequence joins TRBV9 and TRBJ2-2, with 7 bases identical to TRBD2. This CDR3 has 14 amino acids. The V gene end was trimmed by 4 bases and the J gene end by 4 bases; junction bases not matched to a gene: 4. Germline V gene data show CDR1 as SGDLS and CDR2 as YYNGEE. The CDR3 DNA follows: TGTGCCAGCAGCCCAGGCGGGGGCACCGGGGAGCTGTTTTTT. Translating gives CASSPGGGTGELFF.

This clone was recorded a few times. Here the CDR3 reads CASSLNRAGGYGYTF. The CDR3 DNA is TGCGCCAGCAGCCTCAACAGGGCCGGCGGGTATGGCTACACCTTC. The chain uses TRBV4-3 and TRBJ1-2; possible D gene TRBD1, 6 bases. Germline loops: CDR1 LGHNA, CDR2 YSLEER. The CDR3 is 15 amino acids. V lost 4 bases and J 5 bases, leaving 17 bases between the germline ends.

J is TRBJ1-1 and V is TRBV5-1, with D uncertain. CDR3 length equals 14 residues. Germline-derived CDR1 and CDR2 are SGHRS and YFSETQ. V was clipped by 4 bases and J by 1 base, with 11 bases between them. The CDR3 loop is CASSDLHQNTEAFF. The CDR3 DNA reads TGCGCCAGCAGCGACCTCCACCAGAACACTGAAGCTTTCTTT.

This chain connects TRBV7-9 to TRBJ1-5; D is uncertain. The V end lost 1 base, the J end lost 0 bases, and 4 bases lay between the germline ends. This CDR3 is 14 amino acids long. Germline V gives CDR1 SEHNR, CDR2 FQNEAQ (reference sequence). The chain's CDR3 is CASSLEVSNQPQHF. The CDR3, as DNA: TGTGCCAGCAGCTTAGAAGTTAGCAATCAGCCCCAGCATTTT.

This chain links TRBV9 with TRBJ1-1, with 8 bases fitting TRBD1. The germline CDR1 and CDR2 sequences are SGDLS and YYNGEE. CDR3 length: 16 amino acids. V lost 1 base to trimming and J lost 1 base; unmatched junction nucleotides: 6. CDR3 nucleotide sequence: TGTGCCAGCAGCGTAACCTCTCAGGGGGCGAACACTGAAGCTTTCTTT. It encodes CASSVTSQGANTEAFF.

The gene calls are TRBV28 and TRBJ2-2, with 10 positions matching TRBD2. CDR3 length: 15 amino acids. With 4 bases clipped from V and 5 bases from J, the junction kept 4 bases outside the gene matches. Looked up from germline, CDR1 is MDHEN and CDR2 is SYDVKM. DNA for the CDR3: TGTGCCAGCAGTTCAGCGGGAGGGTGGACCGGGGAGCTGTTTTTT. This gives the protein CASSSAGGWTGELFF.

The CDR3 region is CASRVGGESTGELFF. The DNA of the CDR3 is TGTGCCAGCAGAGTAGGGGGCGAGTCCACCGGGGAGCTGTTTTTT. The chain recombines TRBV27 with TRBJ2-2, with TRBD1 matching over 7 bases. V was clipped by 6 bases and J by 4 bases; unmatched bases: 8. The germline gives CDR1 MNHEY, CDR2 SMNVEV (reference sequence). The CDR3 runs to 15 residues.

The chain joins TRBV5-5 to TRBJ2-7; D call uncertain. The germline V gene encodes CDR1 SGHKS and CDR2 YYEKEE (reference sequence). The CDR3 loop spans 13 amino acids. Trimming shortened V by 4 bases and J by 2 bases, and 10 bases separated the two germline ends. CDR3 nucleotides: TGTGCCAGCAGCCACCCGGTTACCTACGAGCAGTACTTC. Translated: CASSHPVTYEQYF.

The rearrangement links TRBV5-6 to TRBJ2-5; D remains unclear. This CDR3 spans 13 amino acids. Germline V lookup: CDR1 SGHDT, CDR2 YYEEEE. V lost 4 bases, J lost 5 bases, and 12 bases lay in between. Here the CDR3 DNA reads TGTGCCAGCAGCAGTCCCGGGTGGGAGACCCAGTACTTC. Its protein is CASSSPGWETQYF.